These 26 T cell receptor beta chains came from one sample sequenced in a study of OX40 agonist ivuxolimab in advanced cancers. Clones were sequenced by immunoSEQ multiplex PCR, and TCRdb holds only the in-frame ones, with some missing. The sample lists 72,000 or so clones, about four fifths seen once, with 0.95% to 1.5% in the top ten. The sequencing here drew on CD4+ or CD8+ T cells sorted from blood, taken in a trial of the OX40 agonist ivuxolimab. The receptor source for this set is an adult with an advanced solid tumor such as melanoma, head and neck, liver or kidney cancer.

This rearrangement joins TRBV6-1 to TRBJ2-7, with TRBD1 identical over 8 bases. The CDR3 runs to 12 residues. Germline CDR1 reads MNHNS; CDR2 reads SASEGT. V lost 11 bases and J lost 3; bases outside the gene matches: 6. The chain's CDR3 is CAGGQAIYEQYF. CDR3 DNA: TGTGCCGGGGGACAGGCGATCTACGAGCAGTACTTC.

This clone was seen once. V is TRBV21-1 and J is TRBJ1-1; TRBD1, the table's D call, was not compared with the DNA. TRBV21-1 is classified as a pseudogene. The CDR3 runs to 18 residues. The CDR3 loop reads CASSKAETGGPMNTEAFF. The CDR3 nucleotides are TGTGCCAGCAGCAAAGCGGAGACAGGGGGCCCCATGAACACTGAAGCTTTCTTT.

The CDR3 protein is CASSFGSGGYEQYF. The CDR3 region has the DNA TGTGCCAGCAGCTTTGGGTCGGGGGGCTACGAGCAGTACTTC. This rearrangement joins TRBV11-2 to TRBJ2-7; 7 bases align to TRBD2. V trimming: 3 bases; J trimming: 3 bases; junction bases outside the gene matches: 5. The germline CDR1 and CDR2 sequences are SGHAT and FQNNGV. The CDR3 extends over 14 amino acids.

The sample holds one count of this clone. This sequence joins TRBV2 and TRBJ2-5; 10 bases are a match to TRBD2. Germline V gene lookup returns CDR1 SNHLY and CDR2 FYNNEI. This CDR3 comprises 16 residues. Losses at the gene ends were 3 bases for V and 4 bases for J; bases not matched to a gene: 8. CDR3 region: CASSDHVLAGVETQYF. DNA for the CDR3: TGTGCCAGCAGTGATCATGTTCTAGCGGGGGTAGAGACCCAGTACTTC.

V usage is TRBV6-6 and J usage is TRBJ1-6; no reliable D call. This CDR3 has 12 amino acids. V shed 0 bases and J shed 13 bases, with 7 bases lying between them. Per the germline V gene, CDR1 is MNHNY and CDR2 is SVGAGI (reference sequence). In DNA form, the CDR3 reads TGTGCCAGCAGTTACTCCGGTCGCCCCCTCCACTTT. This translates into CASSYSGRPLHF.

The chain uses TRBV5-8 and TRBJ2-2; 9 nucleotides line up with TRBD1. The J segment lost 5 bases and the V segment lost 4 bases, leaving 6 bases of the junction unmatched. Germline V gene lookup returns CDR1 SGHTS and CDR2 YDEGEE. The length of the CDR3 is 15 residues. The CDR3 region is CASSRGQGRTGELFF. The DNA of the CDR3 is TGTGCCAGCAGCCGCGGACAGGGGCGAACCGGGGAGCTGTTTTTT.

This chain joins TRBV5-5 and TRBJ1-4; D is unclear. Germline V lookup: CDR1 SGHKS, CDR2 YYEKEE (reference sequence). V was clipped by 0 bases and J by 7 bases, with 13 bases between them. This CDR3 region has 15 residues. The CDR3 nucleotides are TGTGCCAGCAGCTTGGGGTGGGGTGTCGGTGAAAAACTGTTTTTT. It is translated as CASSLGWGVGEKLFF.

The rearrangement links TRBV10-3 to TRBJ1-1; unclear D gene. Germline V lookup: CDR1 ENHRY, CDR2 SYGVKD. Deletions cut 0 bases from V and 0 bases from J, with 8 bases between. This CDR3 has 15 amino acids. CDR3 in amino acids: CAISESTELNTEAFF. The CDR3 region has the DNA TGTGCCATCAGTGAGTCCACAGAACTGAACACTGAAGCTTTCTTT.

The V call is TRBV7-2, the J call TRBJ1-1; tentative D call: TRBD1 (5 bases). V dropped 0 bases and J dropped 2 bases, with 10 bases sitting between them. Germline V gene data show CDR1 as SGHTA and CDR2 as FQGNSA. This CDR3 contains 15 residues. The CDR3: CASSLAWDGNTEAFF. DNA of the CDR3: TGTGCCAGCAGCTTAGCCTGGGACGGAAACACTGAAGCTTTCTTT.

This chain links TRBV2 with TRBJ1-5, with a tentative D call TRBD1 (6 bases). CDR3 length: 15 amino acids. The germline gives CDR1 SNHLY, CDR2 FYNNEI. Trimming stripped 5 bases from V and 0 bases from J, with 11 bases between. The CDR3: CASSSTGLSNQPQHF. Written as DNA, the CDR3 is TGTGCCAGCAGTTCAACAGGGCTTAGCAATCAGCCCCAGCATTTT.

V gene TRBV19 combines with J gene TRBJ1-3; maybe TRBD1 (5 bases). The V gene lost 4 bases and the J gene lost 4 bases, with 14 bases spanning the gap. Germline-derived CDR1 and CDR2 are LNHDA and SQIVND (reference sequence). The CDR3 is 15 amino acids. CDR3: CASSTRGIGGNTIYF. DNA for the CDR3: TGTGCCAGTAGTACCCGGGGGATTGGCGGAAACACCATATATTTT.

V usage is TRBV5-1 and J usage is TRBJ2-3, with D unresolved. Germline V CDR1 and CDR2: SGHRS, YFSETQ. The CDR3 is 13 residues long. V was shortened by 7 bases and J by 0 bases, with 9 bases between the two germline ends. CDR3 DNA sequence: TGCGCCAGCGGATCCGGGAGCACAGATACGCAGTATTTT. Amino acids: CASGSGSTDTQYF.

This chain connects TRBV4-1 to TRBJ2-4; the D is unclear. Trimming shortened V by 5 bases and J by 0 bases, and 11 bases separated the two germline ends. Germline CDR1 MGHRA, CDR2 YSYEKL. The CDR3 runs 15 residues. DNA for the CDR3: TGCGCCAGCAGCACACTACAGCTAGCCAAAAACATTCAGTACTTC. It encodes CASSTLQLAKNIQYF.

About this clone: Other nucleotide sequences in the sample specify the same CDR3. The rearrangement links TRBV5-1 to TRBJ2-5; D unresolved. Germline V CDR1 and CDR2: SGHRS, YFSETQ. V shed 1 base and J shed 3 bases, with 1 base lying between them. This CDR3 region has 11 residues. The CDR3 reads CASSLKETQYF. In DNA, the CDR3 is TGCGCCAGCAGCTTGAAAGAGACCCAGTACTTC.

The chain uses TRBV19 and TRBJ2-2; 7 bases fit TRBD1. This CDR3 comprises 14 residues. The V and J ends lost 6 bases and 1 base, in that order; junction bases with no gene match: 2. Germline assignment: CDR1 LNHDA and CDR2 SQIVND (reference sequence). The CDR3 DNA sequence: TGTGCCAGTAGGACAGGGTTGAACACCGGGGAGCTGTTTTTT. As protein: CASRTGLNTGELFF.

V gene TRBV6-5 combines with J gene TRBJ1-2; perhaps TRBD1 as D (5 bases). The CDR3 spans 13 residues. With 6 bases removed from V and 3 bases from J, the gap between germline ends came to 11 bases. CDR1 is MNHEY and CDR2 is SVGAGI in the germline V gene. The CDR3 protein is CASRRDSYYGYTF. As DNA, the CDR3 is TGTGCCAGCAGACGGGACTCGTACTATGGCTACACCTTC.

This chain uses TRBV5-6 with TRBJ1-2; weak D call: TRBD1 (5 bases). The CDR3 length is 14 residues. Germline V gene lookup returns CDR1 SGHDT and CDR2 YYEEEE. The ends were cut back, 4 bases at V and 9 bases at J, with 19 bases in the middle. CDR3 amino acids: CASSLGTLRMSYTF. DNA for the CDR3: TGTGCCAGCAGCCTCGGGACGCTTAGAATGAGCTACACCTTC.

The rearrangement uses TRBV2 and TRBJ2-6; weak D call: TRBD2 (6 bases). This CDR3 has 15 residues. The V and J ends lost 4 bases and 0 bases respectively, with 7 bases between them. Germline V lookup: CDR1 SNHLY, CDR2 FYNNEI. The CDR3 sequence: CASSAGDSGANVLTF. Here the CDR3 DNA reads TGTGCCAGCAGTGCGGGGGACTCTGGGGCCAACGTCCTGACTTTC.

The chain links TRBV30 to TRBJ2-3; D is perhaps TRBD2 (6 bases). Germline V gene lookup returns CDR1 GTSNPN and CDR2 SVGIG (reference sequence). The CDR3 sequence is 17 residues long. With 1 base removed from V and 5 bases from J, the gap between germline ends came to 22 bases. The CDR3 spells CAWSGDGLGGEIDTQYF. Here the CDR3 DNA reads TGTGCCTGGAGTGGGGACGGACTTGGCGGGGAAATAGATACGCAGTATTTT.

The V call is TRBV6-5, the J call TRBJ2-7; D possibly corresponds to TRBD2 (7 bases). CDR3 length equals 15 residues. Germline V gene lookup returns CDR1 MNHEY and CDR2 SVGAGI. V was shortened by 4 bases and J by 0 bases, with 13 bases between the two germline ends. The CDR3 coding sequence is TGTGCCAGCAGTTCTAGGGGGGGCCTCTCCTACGAGCAGTACTTC. Its translation is CASSSRGGLSYEQYF.

The chain has TRBV28 and TRBJ1-6; no reliable D call. From germline, CDR1 is MDHEN and CDR2 SYDVKM. This CDR3 comprises 18 residues. V gave up 2 bases and J gave up 0 bases, with 14 bases separating them. The CDR3 region is CASSLTGLSRSYNSPLHF. CDR3 bases: TGTGCCAGCAGTTTAACTGGACTTTCCCGCTCCTATAATTCACCCCTCCACTTT.

CDR3 in DNA: TGTGCCAGCTCACCCAAGACTAGCGGGGGGCTCTACGAGCAGTACTTC. Amino acids: CASSPKTSGGLYEQYF. The chain employs TRBV18 and TRBJ2-7; 13 positions match TRBD2. Germline values: CDR1 KGHSH, CDR2 LQKENI. The trim removed 3 bases at V and 3 bases at J, leaving 5 bases unmatched. This CDR3 has 16 amino acids.

This chain connects TRBV19 to TRBJ2-5; 8 positions agree with TRBD2. Germline V gene lookup returns CDR1 LNHDA and CDR2 SQIVND (reference sequence). The CDR3 covers 15 residues. V lost 5 bases to trimming and J lost 1 base; unmatched junction nucleotides: 6. CDR3 in amino acids: CASSLQLAAQETQYF. The CDR3 nucleotides are TGTGCCAGTAGTTTACAACTAGCGGCCCAAGAGACCCAGTACTTC.

The chain carries TRBV21-1 and TRBJ2-7; the table's D gene call, TRBD2, was not cross checked with the DNA. TRBV21-1 is an annotated pseudogene. The length of the CDR3 is 13 residues. CDR3: CASSTGCTYEQYF. The CDR3 nucleotides are TGTGCCAGCAGCACGGGGTGTACTTACGAGCAGTACTTC.

This clone was counted a few times. This chain uses TRBV5-1 with TRBJ1-6; 8 bases fit TRBD1. Germline lookup yields CDR1 SGHRS and CDR2 YFSETQ. The length of the CDR3 is 16 residues. J lost 5 bases, V lost 0 bases, and 4 bases had no gene match. CDR3 sequence (DNA): TGCGCCAGCAGCTTGGGGCCGACAGGGGATAATTCACCCCTCCACTTT. Protein product: CASSLGPTGDNSPLHF.

The chain combines TRBV4-3 with TRBJ2-7; D is unclear. The germline V and J ends were trimmed by 0 bases and 2 bases, with 8 bases remaining between them. Looked up from germline, CDR1 is LGHNA and CDR2 is YSLEER. The CDR3 is 14 residues long. CDR3 loop: CASSQDGGPYEQYF. DNA for the CDR3: TGCGCCAGCAGCCAAGATGGCGGACCCTACGAGCAGTACTTC.